This TCR beta chain was observed in a study of T cell responses to AZD1222 COVID-19 vaccine. Profiled with immunoSEQ multiplex PCR; TCRdb holds only in-frame clones, not every one. The table lists fewer than 120,000 clones, roughly 92% of them singletons, with about 2.6% in the top ten. Germline lookup yields CDR1 MDHEN and CDR2 SYDVKM. This CDR3 is 16 amino acids long. The V end lost 6 bases, the J end lost 4 bases, and 18 bases lay between the germline ends. As to this clone: Its cognate antigen is unknown.

Broader study findings: Clonal diversity was possibly underestimated, and white British individuals and females predominated among donors.

The rearrangement uses TRBV28 and TRBJ2-2, with a possible D match to TRBD2 (6 bases). The receptor was isolated from an adult who received the AZD1222 COVID-19 vaccine. The specimen comprised peripheral blood, sampled 28 days after the second AZD1222 dose. In DNA, the CDR3 is TGTGCCAGCAGCCGGTGGGGGGAAGGTGGCACCGGGGAGCTGTTTTTT. Translating it yields CASSRWGEGGTGELFF.